These 15 T cell receptor beta chains share one sample of origin, sequenced in a study of CD8+CD57+ T cells in acquired aplastic anemia listed by TCRdb under 2018. TCRdb names Illumina HiSeq 2000 as the instrument used. Genomic DNA served as template for TCR beta VDJ combination and CDR3 sequence profiling. Using fastp trimming at Q25 and MiXCR clonotype assembly, TCRdb reanalyzed the public sequencing data and kept in-frame beta chains. Duplicate CDR3 protein sequences are folded into a single record with the most common DNA and genes. Across this sample there are about 110,000 distinct CDR3 sequences, with around 50% seen only once. The top ten clonotypes cover about a third of the sample. Sequencing was performed on sorted CD4+, CD8+, or CD8+CD57+ T cells (not recorded which) from PBMCs. All receptors come from a human donor in good health, serving as a control.

The V and J genes are TRBV7-3 and TRBJ2-3; unclear D gene. V was clipped by 5 bases and J by 0 bases, with 9 bases between them. Germline V gives CDR1 SGHTA, CDR2 FQGTGA. The length of the CDR3 is 14 residues. The CDR3 DNA reads TGTGCCAGCAGCGCCGGACGGAGCACAGATACGCAGTATTTT. It translates to CASSAGRSTDTQYF.

The chain has TRBV2 and TRBJ2-3; 10 bases match TRBD2. The CDR3 runs to 14 residues. V lost 6 bases, J lost 9 bases, and 9 bases stayed unmatched. CDR1 SNHLY and CDR2 FYNNEI come from the germline V gene. The CDR3 nucleotides are TGTGCCAGCAGCCTTAGCGGGAGGACTGGAACGCAGTATTTT. It yields the protein CASSLSGRTGTQYF.

There are many counts of this clonotype. CDR3 sequence reads: CASSIWTQPNQPQHF. The CDR3 nucleotides read TGTGCCAGTAGTATCTGGACCCAACCCAATCAGCCCCAGCATTTT. The rearrangement links TRBV19 to TRBJ1-5; D is ambiguous. Trimming removed 3 bases at V and 3 bases at J, with 12 bases between. Germline V gene data show CDR1 as LNHDA and CDR2 as SQIVND (reference sequence). This CDR3 is 15 amino acids long.

The V call is TRBV11-2, the J call TRBJ1-3; 7 positions match TRBD1. The CDR3 contains 16 residues. Germline V gene data show CDR1 as SGHAT and CDR2 as FQNNGV. Trimming at V came to 2 bases and at J to 3 bases, leaving 7 bases not matched to a gene. The CDR3 loop is CASSLSRTGYGNTIYF. For the CDR3, the DNA is TGTGCCAGCAGCTTATCCCGGACAGGCTATGGAAACACCATATATTTT. The full variable domain, completed using reference TRBV11-2 and TRBJ1-3, is EAGVAQSPRYKIIEKRQSVAFWCNPISGHATLYWYQQILGQGPKLLIQFQNNGVVDDSQLPKDRFSAERLKGVDSTLKIQPAKLEDSAVYLCASSLSRTGYGNTIYFGEGSWLTVV.

The gene calls are TRBV19 and TRBJ2-3; TRBD2 agrees at 8 bases. The germline V gene has CDR1 LNHDA and CDR2 SQIVND (reference sequence). The CDR3 has 14 residues. Trimming removed 6 bases from V and 4 bases from J; junction bases left unmatched: 6. The chain's CDR3 is CASRVGGAADTQYF. CDR3 nucleotide sequence: TGTGCCAGTAGAGTCGGGGGGGCAGCAGATACGCAGTATTTT. The whole variable domain, filled in from reference TRBV19 and TRBJ2-3, reads DGGITQSPKYLFRKEGQNVTLSCEQNLNHDAMYWYRQDPGQGLRLIYYSQIVNDFQKGDIAEGYSVSREKKESFPLTVTSAQKNPTAFYLCASRVGGAADTQYFGPGTRLTVL.

The rearrangement joins TRBV7-3 to TRBJ2-3; 12 bases align to TRBD2. The CDR3 covers 16 residues. After removal of 8 bases from V and 1 base from J, the junction contained 7 bases not matched to a gene. CDR1 is SGHTA and CDR2 is FQGTGA in the germline V gene. The CDR3 protein is CASRSTSGGRTDTQYF. In DNA, the CDR3 is TGTGCCAGCCGCTCGACTAGCGGGGGACGCACAGATACGCAGTATTTT.

This chain joins TRBV19 and TRBJ1-6; D gene uncertain. The CDR3 sequence is 14 residues long. V shed 8 bases and J shed 9 bases, with 17 bases lying between them. Germline V gene lookup returns CDR1 LNHDA and CDR2 SQIVND (reference sequence). The CDR3 here is CASSSSPLSSPLHF. DNA for the CDR3: TGTGCCAGTTCTAGTTCCCCCTTAAGTTCACCCCTCCACTTT.

The genes are TRBV10-3 and TRBJ1-2; TRBD1 matches 7 bases. Per the germline V gene, CDR1 is ENHRY and CDR2 is SYGVKD. The trim removed 10 bases at V and 4 bases at J, leaving 15 bases unmatched. There are 15 residues in the CDR3. The CDR3: CASSETSGTVYGYTF. For the CDR3, the DNA is TGTGCCAGCAGCGAGACTTCCGGGACAGTCTATGGCTACACCTTC.

V gene TRBV5-1 combines with J gene TRBJ1-1; D is perhaps TRBD1 (6 bases). V was shortened by 4 bases and J by 1 base, with 11 bases between the two germline ends. The CDR3 spans 14 residues. Germline values: CDR1 SGHRS, CDR2 YFSETQ. CDR3 sequence reads: CASSPGQTNTEAFF. The CDR3 region has the DNA TGCGCCAGCAGCCCCGGACAGACGAACACTGAAGCTTTCTTT. Drawing the rest from reference TRBV5-1 and TRBJ1-1, the complete variable domain is KAGVTQTPRYLIKTRGQQVTLSCSPISGHRSVSWYQQTPGQGLQFLFEYFSETQRNKGNFPGRFSGRQFSNSRSEMNVSTLELGDSALYLCASSPGQTNTEAFFGQGTRLTVV.

The genes are TRBV20-1 and TRBJ1-2, with D perhaps matching TRBD1 (6 bases). There are 14 residues in the CDR3. V was trimmed by 0 bases and J by 3 bases, leaving 11 bases between them. Germline V CDR1 and CDR2: DFQATT, SNEGSKA (reference sequence). For the CDR3, the DNA is TGCAGTGCTAGAGAACGTCAGGGGCACTATGGCTACACCTTC. Protein: CSARERQGHYGYTF.

This clonotype has ten or more counts. The V and J genes are TRBV7-2 and TRBJ2-3; 9 bases are a match to TRBD2. The CDR3 is made up of 16 amino acids. Germline CDR1 reads SGHTA; CDR2 reads FQGNSA. Trimming removed 2 bases from V and 6 bases from J; junction bases left unmatched: 9. The CDR3 DNA is TGTGCCAGCAGCTTATATCCAGCGGGGGGTCGTGATACGCAGTATTTT. It specifies CASSLYPAGGRDTQYF.

Comments on this clonotype: A much more abundant neighbour one base away suggests this may be a read error. The conserved phenylalanine or tryptophan normally closing the CDR3 is absent here, so this likely arose from a read error. The V gene is TRBV4-1, the J gene TRBJ2-7; either TRBD1 or TRBD2 may supply D (5 bases each). V lost 0 bases, J lost 6 bases, and 15 bases lay in between. This CDR3 is built from 15 residues. Germline CDR1 reads MGHRA; CDR2 reads YSYEKL. CDR3 in DNA: TGCGCCAGCAGCCAAGATTTATCGAGGGGTGGCGAGCAGTACTCC. Protein product: CASSQDLSRGGEQYS.

This clonotype has only a few counts. The chain couples TRBV24-1 to TRBJ2-7; the match to TRBD1 covers 9 bases. Germline-derived CDR1 and CDR2 are KGHDR and SFDVKD. The V segment lost 9 bases and the J segment 5 bases; nucleotides outside the gene matches: 4. The CDR3 loop spans 12 amino acids. The CDR3 nucleotides read TGTGCCACCGCGGACAGGGGCCACGAGCAGTACTTC. Translation: CATADRGHEQYF.

The V call is TRBV7-6, the J call TRBJ1-5; D gene ambiguous. There are 13 residues in the CDR3. The V end lost 2 bases, the J end lost 5 bases, and 7 bases lay between the germline ends. CDR1 and CDR2 from the germline V gene are SGHVS and FNYEAQ. The CDR3 protein is CASSLLQYQPQHF. Here the CDR3 DNA reads TGTGCCAGCAGCTTACTGCAGTATCAGCCCCAGCATTTT. Together with reference TRBV7-6 and TRBJ1-5, the CDR3 gives the full variable domain: GAGVSQSPRYKVTKRGQDVALRCDPISGHVSLYWYRQALGQGPEFLTYFNYEAQQDKSGLPNDRFSAERPEGSISTLTIQRTEQRDSAMYRCASSLLQYQPQHFGDGTRLSIL.

In nucleotides, the CDR3 is TGCAGCGTTGACACGTCGTCTGGGGCCAACGTCCTGACTTTC. As protein: CSVDTSSGANVLTF. The chain uses TRBV29-1 and TRBJ2-6; D uncertain. This CDR3 is 14 amino acids long. V was shortened by 3 bases and J by 1 base, with 7 bases between the two germline ends. CDR1 is SQVTM, CDR2 ANQGSEA, per germline.